What follows are 3 T cell receptor beta chains derived from one specimen sequenced in a study of long-term antiretroviral therapy in people with HIV. At survey level, the immunoSEQ assay was run in its v3.0 version. Some clones are missing from TCRdb's copy, which holds only in-frame ones; the method was immunoSEQ multiplex PCR. The sample holds roughly 39,000 clones, 86% seen once. The input for sequencing was unsorted PBMCs, taken just before starting antiretroviral therapy. Receptor source: a woman between 18 and 29 years old with HIV.

The rearrangement joins TRBV7-3 to TRBJ2-2, with D perhaps matching TRBD1 or TRBD2 (5 bases each). The CDR3 is 15 residues long. Germline CDR1 reads SGHTA; CDR2 reads FQGTGA. Trimming removed 2 bases from V and 8 bases from J, with 15 bases in between. The CDR3 loop reads CASSLVLQGAGELFF. CDR3 sequence (DNA): TGTGCCAGCAGCTTAGTCCTGCAGGGAGCAGGGGAGCTGTTTTTT. Looking up the rest from reference TRBV7-3 and TRBJ2-2 gives the full variable domain: GAGVSQTPSNKVTEKGKYVELRCDPISGHTALYWYRQSLGQGPEFLIYFQGTGAADDSGLPNDRFFAVRPEGSVSTLKIQRTERGDSAVYLCASSLVLQGAGELFFGEGSRLTVL.

This chain connects TRBV2 to TRBJ1-5, with D perhaps matching TRBD1 (5 bases). Germline CDR1 SNHLY, CDR2 FYNNEI. CDR3 size: 18 residues. Deletions cut 6 bases from V and 0 bases from J, with 21 bases between. This CDR3 reads CASSQGALSGNSNQPQHF. In nucleotides, the CDR3 is TGTGCCAGCAGCCAAGGGGCCCTTTCAGGGAATAGCAATCAGCCCCAGCATTTT. The full variable domain, with the rest looked up from reference TRBV2 and TRBJ1-5, is EPEVTQTPSHQVTQMGQEVILRCVPISNHLYFYWYRQILGQKVEFLVSFYNNEISEKSEIFDDQFSVERPDGSNFTLKIRSTKLEDSAMYFCASSQGALSGNSNQPQHFGDGTRLSIL.

The chain employs TRBV6-5 and TRBJ1-5; 9 bases line up with TRBD1. CDR3 length: 14 amino acids. J was trimmed by 7 bases and V by 5 bases; bases with no gene match: 6. Germline V CDR1 and CDR2: MNHEY, SVGAGI. The CDR3 coding sequence is TGTGCCAGCAGTAGAAGACAGGGGGGGCAGCCCCAGCATTTT. It specifies CASSRRQGGQPQHF.